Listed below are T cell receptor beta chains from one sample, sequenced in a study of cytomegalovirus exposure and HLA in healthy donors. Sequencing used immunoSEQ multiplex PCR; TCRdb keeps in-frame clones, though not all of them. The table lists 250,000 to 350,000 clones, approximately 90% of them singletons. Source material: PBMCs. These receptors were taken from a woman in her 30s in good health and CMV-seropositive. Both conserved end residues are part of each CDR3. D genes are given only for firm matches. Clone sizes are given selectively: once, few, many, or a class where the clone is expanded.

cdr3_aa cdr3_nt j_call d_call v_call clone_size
CAWSEPGGYNEQFF TGTGCCTGGAGTGAACCCGGGGGCTACAATGAGCAGTTCTTC TRBJ2-1 - TRBV30 -
CAWNPMNTEAFF TGTGCCTGGAACCCCATGAACACTGAAGCTTTCTTT TRBJ1-1 - TRBV30 once
CASPPGRAKVYRETQYF TGTGCCAGCCCCCCCGGAAGGGCGAAGGTTTATAGAGAGACCCAGTACTTC TRBJ2-5 - TRBV28 -
CASSAPTGRSTDTQYF TGCGCCAGCAGCGCCCCGACAGGGAGGAGCACAGATACGCAGTATTTT TRBJ2-3 - TRBV5-1 -
CASSLSGRYEQYF TGTGCCAGCAGTTTATCGGGCCGCTACGAGCAGTACTTC TRBJ2-7 - TRBV27 -
CASSLVITNSPLHF TGTGCCAGCAGCTTAGTTATCACGAATTCACCCCTCCACTTT TRBJ1-6 - TRBV7-2 few
CASSLVSGNNQPQHF TGTGCCAGCAGCTTAGTGTCAGGGAACAATCAGCCCCAGCATTTT TRBJ1-5 - TRBV7-9 -
CASSLVSPGETQYF TGCGCCAGCAGCTTGGTCAGCCCGGGGGAGACCCAGTACTTC TRBJ2-5 - TRBV5-1 -
CASSMTGANEQFF TGTGCCAGCAGCATGACAGGGGCCAATGAGCAGTTCTTC TRBJ2-1 TRBD1 TRBV9 -
CATSRDRGLATDTQYF TGTGCCACCAGCAGAGATCGGGGACTAGCGACAGATACGCAGTATTTT TRBJ2-3 TRBD2 TRBV15 -
CASSPPGTGDGYTF TGTGCCAGCAGTCCACCCGGGACAGGGGATGGCTACACCTTC TRBJ1-2 TRBD1 TRBV28 -
CASSQFRSSGDEQYF TGTGCCAGCAGCCAATTCCGTTCTAGCGGGGACGAGCAGTACTTC TRBJ2-7 TRBD2 TRBV16 once
CSVESIGREASTEAFF TGCAGCGTTGAATCCATTGGCAGGGAGGCGTCGACTGAAGCTTTCTTT TRBJ1-1 - TRBV29-1 -
CASSVIVGADTQYF TGTGCCAGCAGCGTAATCGTAGGGGCAGATACGCAGTATTTT TRBJ2-3 - TRBV9 -
CASSQEQNEQFF TGTGCCAGCAGCCAGGAGCAGAATGAGCAGTTCTTC TRBJ2-1 - TRBV11-2 -
CASSRQGNVGGYTF TGTGCCAGCAGCCGACAGGGGAATGTAGGTGGCTACACCTTC TRBJ1-2 TRBD1 TRBV28 -
CASSFVGPLNQPQHF TGTGCCAGCAGTTTTGTCGGGCCCCTGAACCAGCCCCAGCATTTT TRBJ1-5 - TRBV28 -
CASRPFSGEGYGYTF TGTGCCAGCAGACCTTTTTCGGGGGAGGGCTATGGCTACACCTTC TRBJ1-2 - TRBV28 -
CASSLAGQVQQPQHF TGTGCCAGCAGCTTAGCCGGACAGGTTCAACAGCCCCAGCATTTT TRBJ1-5 TRBD1 TRBV7-2 -
CASSLEGFGGRTGELFF TGTGCCAGCAGTTTAGAGGGGTTTGGGGGGCGCACCGGGGAGCTGTTTTTT TRBJ2-2 - TRBV27 -
CASSPQTSGGTIQETQYF TGTGCCAGCAGCCCCCAAACGAGCGGGGGAACCATCCAAGAGACCCAGTACTTC TRBJ2-5 TRBD2 TRBV7-2 -
CATSRGTGNTEAFF TGTGCCACCAGCAGGGGTACAGGGAATACTGAAGCTTTCTTT TRBJ1-1 - TRBV15 -
CASSSNSGMIGGELFF TGTGCCAGTAGTTCGAATAGCGGGATGATAGGCGGGGAGCTGTTTTTT TRBJ2-2 TRBD2 TRBV19 -
CASSQRLNYGYTF TGTGCCAGCAGCCAAAGATTGAACTATGGCTACACCTTC TRBJ1-2 - TRBV14 -
CASSFRGGNTEAFF TGTGCCAGCAGCTTCAGGGGCGGGAACACTGAAGCTTTCTTT TRBJ1-1 - TRBV5-6 -
CASSGSDTHNQPQHF TGTGCCAGCAGTGGGAGTGACACTCACAATCAGCCCCAGCATTTT TRBJ1-5 - TRBV2 -
CASSYSPEGEQYF TGTGCCAGCAGTTACTCCCCAGAAGGAGAGCAGTACTTC TRBJ2-7 - TRBV6-6 -
CASSLSPSVETQYF TGCGCCAGCAGCTTGTCGCCCTCGGTGGAGACCCAGTACTTC TRBJ2-5 - TRBV5-1 -
CASSLGPGGHHEQYF TGTGCCAGCAGCTTAGGCCCGGGGGGGCATCACGAGCAGTACTTC TRBJ2-7 TRBD2 TRBV13 -
CASSQDGTSGETQYF TGTGCCAGCAGCCAAGATGGGACTAGCGGGGAGACCCAGTACTTC TRBJ2-5 TRBD2 TRBV4-2 -
CASSLEANEQFF TGTGCCAGCAGCTTAGAAGCGAATGAGCAGTTCTTC TRBJ2-1 - TRBV7-9 -
CSVGGRTFYEQYF TGCAGCGTTGGGGGCCGCACATTCTACGAGCAGTACTTC TRBJ2-7 - TRBV29-1 -
CASSLFGGVNYGYTF TGTGCCAGCAGTTTATTTGGGGGGGTTAACTATGGCTACACCTTC TRBJ1-2 - TRBV27 -
CASRNLLAGEDEQYF TGTGCCAGCAGAAACCTACTAGCGGGGGAGGACGAGCAGTACTTC TRBJ2-7 TRBD2 TRBV2 -
CASSLAQGAQGDTQYF TGTGCCAGCAGCTTGGCGCAGGGGGCGCAAGGAGATACGCAGTATTTT TRBJ2-3 TRBD1 TRBV5-4 -
CSVDSGLGTDTQYF TGCAGCGTTGATTCAGGTCTGGGCACAGATACGCAGTATTTT TRBJ2-3 - TRBV29-1 -
CASLAGANTGELFF TGTGCCAGCCTAGCGGGAGCAAACACCGGGGAGCTGTTTTTT TRBJ2-2 TRBD2 TRBV18 once
CTSSHRSEREGLSSYNEQFF TGCACCAGCAGCCACAGGTCTGAGCGGGAGGGCCTTTCGTCCTACAATGAGCAGTTCTTC TRBJ2-1 - TRBV1 -
CASSPGWTGKNEQYF TGTGCCAGCAGCCCAGGTTGGACAGGGAAGAACGAGCAGTACTTC TRBJ2-7 TRBD1 TRBV11-2 -
CASSPRTGRGSNYGYTF TGTGCCAGCAGCCCAAGGACAGGGAGGGGATCTAACTATGGCTACACCTTC TRBJ1-2 TRBD1 TRBV11-1 few
CASSSFDTHGRGYTF TGTGCCAGCAGTTCGTTCGACACCCATGGTCGGGGCTACACCTTC TRBJ1-2 - TRBV27 -
CASSLAGVTYEQYF TGTGCCAGCAGCTTAGCTGGGGTTACCTACGAGCAGTACTTC TRBJ2-7 - TRBV7-9 -
CASSHSSGTSSQETQYF TGCGCCAGCAGCCACTCGAGCGGAACTAGCTCACAAGAGACCCAGTACTTC TRBJ2-5 - TRBV4-3 once
CASSEEGRYGSYEQYF TGTGCCAGCAGTGAAGAGGGCAGATATGGATCCTACGAGCAGTACTTC TRBJ2-7 - TRBV6-1 -
CASSAGGGLADTQYF TGTGCCAGCAGCGCTGGCGGGGGGCTCGCAGATACGCAGTATTTT TRBJ2-3 TRBD2 TRBV9 once
CASSLWIRTANNQPQHF TGTGCCAGCAGCTTGTGGATTAGGACAGCGAACAATCAGCCCCAGCATTTT TRBJ1-5 - TRBV5-6 -